This TCR beta chain was identified during a study of T-cell memory formation after mild COVID-19. General study results and limits: In pre-infection memory, a portion of responding clones appeared, which suggested that cross-reactive memory joined.

Germline V gives CDR1 LGHDT, CDR2 YNNKEL (reference sequence). The CDR3 is 16 residues long. V gave up 4 bases and J gave up 3 bases, with 15 bases separating them. TCRdb re-called the 5' RACE reads through MiXCR, storing one row per CDR3 protein. The sample has about 400,000 distinct CDR3 sequences; 13% to 15% are singletons. Of note for this clonotype: The antigen remains unidentified.

The sequencing sample was made of PBMCs or a T cell subset sorted from them (not recorded which). This rearrangement joins TRBV3-1 to TRBJ2-2; weak D call: TRBD2 (5 bases). The sequence derives from a man younger than 35 who had mild COVID-19 (a few samples of this study predate the infection). Cell type and time point are not known. The CDR3 DNA follows: TGTGCCAGCAGCCGTCGAGGAGGATTGGACACCGGGGAGCTGTTTTTT. It is translated as CASSRRGGLDTGELFF. Looking up the rest from reference TRBV3-1 and TRBJ2-2 gives the full variable domain: DTAVSQTPKYLVTQMGNDKSIKCEQNLGHDTMYWYKQDSKKFLKIMFSYNNKELIINETVPNRFSPKSPDKAHLNLHINSLELGDSAVYFCASSRRGGLDTGELFFGEGSRLTVL.